This T cell receptor beta chain was sequenced for a study of T cell responses to AZD1222 COVID-19 vaccine. Study summary: Pooling covered second doses at about 4 or about 12 weeks. Study results and caveats: Regions 160-218 and 743-854 held dominance among vaccine-associated CD4 TCRs, which spanned spike.

Of note for this clone: Its specificity is not known.

This CDR3 spans 14 amino acids. The germline V and J ends were trimmed by 3 bases and 4 bases, with 15 bases remaining between them. Germline V gene lookup returns CDR1 SQVTM and CDR2 ANQGSEA. The data were produced by immunoSEQ multiplex PCR, yet TCRdb's version contains in-frame clones alone and is incomplete. In the table there are 100,000 to 130,000 clones, approximately 90% of which are singletons. The receptor was isolated from an adult in good health. This chain connects TRBV29-1 to TRBJ1-2; TRBD1 might be the D (5 bases). The specimen was peripheral blood, collected on day 0 of AZD1222 vaccination. Written as DNA, the CDR3 is TGCAGCGTTGAGTGGCAGGGCCTCTTCTATGGCTACACCTTC. Amino acids: CSVEWQGLFYGYTF.